Listed below are T cell receptor beta chains from one sample, sequenced in a study of T cells after yellow fever vaccination. MiXCR, applied by TCRdb to the 5' RACE reads, yields one record per CDR3 protein. The data show 250,000 or so distinct CDR3 sequences, with 3.6% seen just once and 15% to 20% held by the top ten. This sample comprised PBMCs, obtained 15 days after the yellow fever booster vaccination. These receptors all come from a man between 18 and 35 years old who received the YFV17D yellow fever vaccine. The CDR3 runs from the conserved cysteine through the conserved F or W. A D gene is named only where the DNA matches it firmly. Size values are once, few and many counts, or a class for expanded clones, and some rows have none.

TRBJ2-7	many	TRBV2	-	CASSPHTRQTVAYEQYF	TGTGCCAGCAGTCCACATACGCGCCAGACCGTTGCCTACGAGCAGTACTTC
TRBJ1-1	many	TRBV3-1	-	CASSPRGRRAFF	TGTGCCAGCAGCCCCCGGGGCAGGAGGGCTTTCTTT
TRBJ1-6	many	TRBV7-8	-	CASSFEEGSPLHF	TGTGCCAGCAGCTTCGAAGAGGGATCACCCCTCCACTTT
TRBJ2-3	few	TRBV7-9	-	CASSLSRQSDTQYF	TGTGCCAGCAGCTTATCACGACAGTCAGATACGCAGTATTTT
TRBJ1-2	many	TRBV7-2	-	CASSLGSNSGYTF	TGTGCCAGCAGCTTAGGGTCCAACTCGGGCTACACCTTC
TRBJ2-2	many	TRBV10-3	-	CAYRPGHGRPKTRTGELFF	TGTGCATACCGACCGGGACACGGCCGGCCCAAAACTAGAACCGGGGAGCTGTTTTTT
TRBJ1-1	many	TRBV20-1	TRBD1	CSARGIQGAEGTEAFF	TGCAGTGCTAGGGGGATACAGGGGGCGGAGGGGACTGAAGCTTTCTTT
TRBJ2-2	many	TRBV7-6	TRBD2	CASSYLAGGSANTGELFF	TGTGCCAGCAGTTACCTAGCGGGGGGCTCCGCGAACACCGGGGAGCTGTTTTTT
TRBJ2-5	few	TRBV12-3/TRBV12-4	TRBD2	CASSSYRLAGTETQYF	TGTGCCAGCAGTTCGTACCGACTAGCGGGGACAGAGACCCAGTACTTC
TRBJ1-5	many	TRBV28	-	CASSFRSPQQHF	TGTGCCAGCAGTTTCCGGTCCCCCCAGCAGCATTTT
TRBJ1-6	many	TRBV7-3	-	CASSLRSSYNSPLHF	TGTGCCAGCAGCCTCCGGAGCTCCTATAATTCACCCCTCCACTTT
TRBJ1-5	many	TRBV24-1	-	CATSDPGTNQPQHF	TGTGCCACCAGTGATCCAGGAACCAATCAGCCCCAGCATTTT
TRBJ1-1	few	TRBV5-6	-	CASSSTSGRREAFF	TGTGCCAGCAGCTCGACGTCTGGTAGGCGTGAAGCTTTCTTT
TRBJ2-7	many	TRBV5-1	-	CASSLGQVVSYEQYF	TGCGCCAGCAGCTTGGGACAGGTTGTCTCCTACGAGCAGTACTTC
TRBJ2-7	many	TRBV15	TRBD1	CATSSRRGTGTYEQYF	TGTGCCACCAGCTCCAGAAGGGGGACAGGGACCTACGAGCAGTACTTC
TRBJ2-3	many	TRBV20-1	-	CSAQPSRDQSTDTQYF	TGCAGTGCCCAACCCTCCCGGGACCAAAGCACAGATACGCAGTATTTT
TRBJ2-7	many	TRBV10-3	-	CAISESDNYEQYF	TGTGCCATCAGTGAGTCGGACAACTACGAGCAGTACTTC
TRBJ2-3	many	TRBV12-3/TRBV12-4	-	CASSFYRSTDTQYF	TGTGCCAGCAGTTTTTACAGGAGCACAGATACGCAGTATTTT
TRBJ1-1	many	TRBV5-1	-	CASSARGALNTEAFF	TGCGCCAGCAGCGCGAGGGGGGCCTTGAACACTGAAGCTTTCTTT
TRBJ1-1	few	TRBV5-1	-	CASSAVRGTEAFF	TGCGCCAGCAGCGCGGTCCGGGGCACTGAAGCTTTCTTT
TRBJ2-4	many	TRBV7-8	TRBD2	CASSPAGLAGALAKNIQYF	TGTGCCAGCAGCCCGGCGGGACTAGCGGGGGCCTTAGCCAAAAACATTCAGTACTTC
TRBJ1-5	many	TRBV5-1	-	CASSLGDLGNQPQHF	TGCGCCAGCAGCTTGGGGGACCTGGGCAATCAGCCCCAGCATTTT
TRBJ2-7	many	TRBV10-2	TRBD1	CASSIDRGLPYEQYF	TGCGCCAGCAGTATAGACAGGGGGTTGCCCTACGAGCAGTACTTC
TRBJ2-3	many	TRBV9	TRBD2	CASSPLTSGTDTQYF	TGTGCCAGCAGCCCACTGACTAGCGGCACAGATACGCAGTATTTT
TRBJ1-2	few	TRBV19	TRBD1	CASSFWTGANYGYTF	TGTGCCAGTAGTTTCTGGACAGGAGCTAACTATGGCTACACCTTC
TRBJ2-5	many	TRBV4-1	-	CASSQDRQVQETQYF	TGCGCCAGCAGCCAAGATCGGCAGGTCCAAGAGACCCAGTACTTC
TRBJ2-5	many	TRBV9	-	CASSVGGSRETQYF	TGTGCCAGCAGCGTAGGTGGCTCCCGGGAGACCCAGTACTTC
TRBJ1-6	many	TRBV6-6	-	CASSTGLGLNSPLHF	TGTGCCAGCAGTACAGGTTTAGGACTTAATTCACCCCTCCACTTT
TRBJ1-2	many	TRBV7-9	-	CASSSPQRGANNGYTF	TGTGCCAGCAGCTCCCCCCAAAGGGGGGCGAACAATGGCTACACCTTC
TRBJ2-1	few	TRBV11-3	-	CASSPTSRSDYNEQFF	TGTGCCAGCAGCCCGACCTCCAGGTCCGACTACAATGAGCAGTTCTTC
TRBJ2-2	many	TRBV5-1	TRBD2	CASSNTPSGVTPGELFF	TGCGCCAGCAGCAACACCCCAAGCGGGGTCACGCCCGGGGAGCTGTTTTTT
TRBJ1-6	many	TRBV29-1	-	CSVAEGTNSPLHF	TGCAGCGTTGCTGAAGGGACTAATTCACCCCTCCACTTT
TRBJ2-7	many	TRBV4-1	-	CASSLTRQETYEQYF	TGCGCCAGCAGCCTAACACGACAGGAGACCTACGAGCAGTACTTC
TRBJ2-1	many	TRBV18	-	CASSPSADYNEQFF	TGTGCCAGCTCACCATCAGCAGATTACAATGAGCAGTTCTTC
TRBJ2-5	many	TRBV7-2	TRBD2	CASSLTSGGLVETQYF	TGTGCCAGCAGCTTAACCAGCGGGGGGCTAGTAGAGACCCAGTACTTC
TRBJ1-2	many	TRBV5-1	-	CASSLDREYGYTF	TGCGCCAGCAGCTTGGACAGGGAATATGGCTACACCTTC
TRBJ2-4	many	TRBV12-3/TRBV12-4	-	CASSRSIGAKNIQYF	TGTGCCAGCAGCCGCTCAATTGGGGCCAAAAACATTCAGTACTTC
TRBJ1-2	many	TRBV12-3/TRBV12-4	TRBD1	CASRRWDRVDGYTF	TGTGCCAGCAGGAGATGGGACAGGGTAGATGGCTACACCTTC
TRBJ2-5	many	TRBV20-1	-	CSARAGETQYF	TGCAGTGCCAGGGCAGGGGAGACCCAGTACTTC
TRBJ2-2	many	TRBV18	TRBD1	CASSPFEGADTGELFF	TGTGCCAGCTCACCGTTCGAGGGGGCCGACACCGGGGAGCTGTTTTTT
TRBJ2-5	many	TRBV11-3	-	CASSLEGGETQYF	TGTGCCAGCAGCTTAGAGGGGGGAGAGACCCAGTACTTC
TRBJ1-4	many	TRBV4-3	-	CASSQTPMVRAATNEKLFF	TGCGCCAGCAGCCAAACCCCGATGGTCAGGGCTGCAACTAATGAAAAACTGTTTTTT
TRBJ2-3	many	TRBV5-1	-	CASSLGGMLLPDTQYF	TGCGCCAGCAGCTTGGGGGGGATGCTACTGCCAGATACGCAGTATTTT
TRBJ2-2	many	TRBV21-1	-	CASSTTDSRAHTGELFF	TGTGCCAGCAGCACGACGGACTCGAGGGCCCACACCGGGGAGCTGTTTTTT
TRBJ2-1	many	TRBV29-1	TRBD2	CSVEDPVSGGPSYNEQFF	TGCAGCGTTGAAGATCCCGTTAGCGGGGGGCCCTCCTACAATGAGCAGTTCTTC
TRBJ2-7	many	TRBV5-4	TRBD2	CASSPGSLAGGTPDEQYF	TGTGCCAGCAGCCCAGGCTCACTAGCGGGGGGGACCCCCGACGAGCAGTACTTC
TRBJ2-7	many	TRBV5-4	TRBD2	CASRPLAGVDEQYF	TGTGCCAGCAGACCACTAGCGGGGGTCGACGAGCAGTACTTC
TRBJ1-6	many	TRBV30	TRBD1	CATSTGSLPSSPLHF	TGTGCCACGTCGACAGGGTCCCTCCCCAGTTCACCCCTCCACTTT
TRBJ1-1	many	TRBV5-1	TRBD1	CASSLGTGGTEAFF	TGCGCCAGCAGCTTGGGCACAGGGGGCACTGAAGCTTTCTTT
TRBJ1-1	many	TRBV4-2	-	CASSHQTGNTEAFF	TGTGCCAGCAGCCACCAGACAGGGAACACTGAAGCTTTCTTT
TRBJ2-3	-	TRBV5-4	-	CASSYHREGGTDTQYF	TGTGCCAGCAGCTACCACAGGGAGGGCGGCACAGATACGCAGTATTTT
TRBJ2-5	many	TRBV6-5	-	CASSYDGIGETQYF	TGTGCCAGCAGTTACGACGGGATAGGAGAGACCCAGTACTTC
TRBJ2-1	many	TRBV7-3	TRBD2	CASSLIGTSGGASYNEQFF	TGTGCCAGCAGCTTAATCGGGACTAGCGGGGGGGCCTCCTACAATGAGCAGTTCTTC
TRBJ1-5	many	TRBV7-9	-	CASSPVGNSNQPQHF	TGTGCCAGCAGCCCAGTCGGGAATAGCAATCAGCCCCAGCATTTT
TRBJ2-7	many	TRBV12-3/TRBV12-4	TRBD1	CASSFRTGVMFYEQYF	TGTGCCAGCAGTTTCCGGACAGGGGTTATGTTCTACGAGCAGTACTTC